The TCR beta chain described here comes from a study of shared clonotypes between healthy human individuals. Study findings and constraints: Of the naive CD4 clonotypes, about 5.4% were shared across several donors. Naive subsets generally exceeded memory subsets in estimated richness.

V lost 4 bases, J lost 6 bases, and 5 bases stayed unmatched. Germline CDR1 reads MGHRA; CDR2 reads YSYEKL. This CDR3 has 16 residues. Subsets obtained from CD4+ cells comprised CD45RA+ naive and CD45RA-negative memory cells. Comments on this clone: Its target is not known.

Assay used: immunoSEQ multiplex PCR; TCRdb lists only in-frame clones, some missing. The profile shows 550,000 to 700,000 clones, less than 80% of them singletons. The sequence derives from a woman aged 25-40 years in good health. Sequences were obtained from memory CD4+ T cells sorted from blood. Documented subset: CD45RA-negative fraction. This sequence joins TRBV4-1 and TRBJ2-1; 14 bases line up with TRBD2. The CDR3, as DNA: TGCGCCAGCAGCCCAGCCGGGACTAGCGGGAGCAATGAGCAGTTCTTC. Translation: CASSPAGTSGSNEQFF.